The 15 T cell receptor beta chains below all came from one sample that was sequenced in a study of T-cell reconstitution after alpha-beta-depleted transplantation in children. Preparation of the TCRbeta library involved a method that used unique molecular identifiers. One entry per CDR3 protein results from TCRdb running MiXCR on the PCR reads. The sample carries 450,000 to 600,000 distinct CDR3 sequences, 8% to 11% recorded once. The starting material was PBMCs, obtained before TCRalphabeta/CD19-depleted stem cell transplant. The origin of the receptors is a child aged 2 to 10 with inherited bone marrow failure, due to receive a stem cell transplant.

This clonotype was counted at least ten times. The rearrangement joins TRBV7-9 to TRBJ2-1, with D possibly TRBD2 on 6 matching bases. The V gene lost 1 base and the J gene lost 0 bases, with 10 bases spanning the gap. CDR3 length equals 16 residues. Germline CDR1 SEHNR, CDR2 FQNEAQ (reference sequence). CDR3 region: CASSLVGGASYNEQFF. The CDR3 DNA reads as TGTGCCAGCAGCTTAGTGGGCGGGGCCTCCTACAATGAGCAGTTCTTC.

The chain joins TRBV20-1 to TRBJ2-1; 10 bases match TRBD1. Germline lookup yields CDR1 DFQATT and CDR2 SNEGSKA (reference sequence). The CDR3 loop spans 14 amino acids. V lost 6 bases to trimming and J lost 6 bases; unmatched junction nucleotides: 8. Written as DNA, the CDR3 is TGCAGTGCCAGGACAGGGGGGGAATTCAATGAGCAGTTCTTC. Amino acid sequence: CSARTGGEFNEQFF.

The rearrangement uses TRBV28 and TRBJ2-5, with D possibly called TRBD1 or TRBD2 (6 bases each). V shed 3 bases and J shed 5 bases, with 13 bases lying between them. CDR1 and CDR2 (germline): MDHEN, SYDVKM. This CDR3 region has 14 residues. The CDR3 loop reads CASSFVGGSETQYF. In DNA form, the CDR3 reads TGTGCCAGCAGTTTTGTGGGGGGCAGCGAGACCCAGTACTTC.

The sample holds a few counts of this clonotype. V is TRBV9 and J is TRBJ2-1, with TRBD2 matching 11 bases. Trimming took 2 bases from V and 8 from J; bases not matched to a gene: 3. The CDR3 is made up of 14 amino acids. The germline CDR1 and CDR2 sequences are SGDLS and YYNGEE. CDR3 sequence reads: CASSVSGRGHEQFF. CDR3 coding DNA: TGTGCCAGCAGCGTTAGCGGGAGGGGGCATGAGCAGTTCTTC.

Ten or more counts support this clonotype. V is TRBV20-1 and J is TRBJ2-3, with 7 bases aligning to TRBD1. The trim removed 3 bases at V and 2 bases at J, leaving 8 bases unmatched. This CDR3 has 15 residues. Germline-derived CDR1 and CDR2 are DFQATT and SNEGSKA (reference sequence). CDR3 bases: TGCAGTGCTAGTCATAACAGGGGAGACACAGATACGCAGTATTTT. Translation: CSASHNRGDTDTQYF.

The table lists this clonotype with many counts. The chain combines TRBV12-3 or TRBV12-4 with TRBJ2-7; D remains ambiguous. CDR3 length: 12 amino acids. Trimming pared 3 bases from V and 1 base from J, leaving 4 bases between. CDR3 sequence (DNA): TGTGCCAGCAGTTTCGCATCCTACGAGCAGTACTTC. It codes for CASSFASYEQYF.

In the case of this clonotype: The missing conserved phenylalanine or tryptophan at the end of this CDR3 makes a read error likely. The chain combines TRBV4-3 with TRBJ2-1; D tentatively reads TRBD1 or TRBD2 (5 bases each). The CDR3 consists of 13 residues. Germline CDR1 reads LGHNA; CDR2 reads YSLEER. The V and J ends lost 0 bases and 9 bases respectively, with 9 bases between them. As DNA, the CDR3 is TGCGCCAGCAGCCAAGAATTCGGGGCTGAGCAGTTCCTC. It encodes CASSQEFGAEQFL.

The sample holds many counts of this clonotype. V usage is TRBV11-2 and J usage is TRBJ2-3, with D unresolved. CDR1 is SGHAT, CDR2 FQNNGV, per germline. This CDR3 has 12 residues. V dropped 5 bases and J dropped 7 bases, with 10 bases sitting between them. This CDR3 reads CASSLGHNTQYF. For the CDR3, the DNA is TGTGCCAGCAGCCTGGGTCACAATACGCAGTATTTT.

The sample holds a few counts of this clonotype. The rearrangement links TRBV5-6 to TRBJ2-1; TRBD2 matches 11 bases. Trimming cost V 4 bases and J 10 bases; bases outside gene matches: 13. The CDR3 totals 16 residues. Germline CDR1 and CDR2: SGHDT and YYEEEE. The CDR3 region is CASSPWGTSGAGEQFF. CDR3 sequence (DNA): TGTGCCAGCAGCCCTTGGGGGACTAGCGGAGCGGGGGAGCAGTTCTTC. Supplemented by reference TRBV5-6 and TRBJ2-1, the full variable domain reads DAGVTQSPTHLIKTRGQQVTLRCSPKSGHDTVSWYQQALGQGPQFIFQYYEEEERQRGNFPDRFSGHQFPNYSSELNVNALLLGDSALYLCASSPWGTSGAGEQFFGPGTRLTVL.

This clonotype has ten or more counts. The V and J genes are TRBV3-1 and TRBJ2-7, with TRBD2 matching over 11 bases. The CDR3 spans 15 residues. V shed 4 bases, J shed 5 bases, and the junction held 7 bases outside the gene matches. Germline lookup yields CDR1 LGHDT and CDR2 YNNKEL (reference sequence). DNA for the CDR3: TGTGCCAGCAGCCCCCGACTAGCGGGACGCAACGAGCAGTACTTC. It is translated as CASSPRLAGRNEQYF.

This clonotype was observed many times. This chain links TRBV20-1 with TRBJ1-4; possibly TRBD1 for D (6 bases). CDR1 DFQATT and CDR2 SNEGSKA come from the germline V gene (reference sequence). Deletions cut 6 bases from V and 8 bases from J, with 16 bases between. The CDR3 runs 13 residues. In DNA form, the CDR3 reads TGCAGTGCCTCGGACAGTTTAGCCGAAAAACTGTTTTTT. Translation gives CSASDSLAEKLFF.

This clonotype came up many times. The chain employs TRBV5-1 and TRBJ2-1; D call uncertain. CDR3 length: 15 amino acids. With 2 bases removed from V and 0 bases from J, the gap between germline ends came to 9 bases. Germline lookup yields CDR1 SGHRS and CDR2 YFSETQ. CDR3 in DNA: TGCGCCAGCAGCTTCGCCCCCAGCTCCTACAATGAGCAGTTCTTC. The encoded protein is CASSFAPSSYNEQFF.

This clonotype has at least ten counts. V and J are TRBV5-6 and TRBJ2-4; maybe TRBD2 (5 bases). Germline-derived CDR1 and CDR2 are SGHDT and YYEEEE. This CDR3 is built from 13 residues. V was trimmed by 4 bases and J by 6 bases, leaving 11 bases between them. The CDR3 loop is CASSHTDSNIQYF. The DNA of the CDR3 is TGTGCCAGCAGCCACACGGACTCAAACATTCAGTACTTC.

The chain combines TRBV29-1 with TRBJ2-2; TRBD2 aligns across 8 bases. CDR1 and CDR2 from the germline V gene are SQVTM and ANQGSEA. The CDR3 has 14 amino acids. The junction had 3 bases not matched to a gene; V was cut back by 2 bases and J by 4 bases. CDR3 residues: CSVETGGATGELFF. The CDR3 bases are TGCAGCGTTGAAACGGGGGGGGCCACCGGGGAGCTGTTTTTT.

This clonotype was picked up many times. The rearrangement links TRBV20-1 to TRBJ2-3; no clear D gene. Germline CDR1 reads DFQATT; CDR2 reads SNEGSKA (reference sequence). The CDR3 consists of 13 residues. V shed 4 bases and J shed 8 bases, with 16 bases lying between them. CDR3 in amino acids: CSAKDPAQVTQYF. Here the CDR3 DNA reads TGCAGTGCTAAGGACCCTGCACAAGTTACGCAGTATTTT.